What follows are 15 T cell receptor beta chains derived from one specimen sequenced in a study of T cells in Graves' hyperthyroidism and ophthalmopathy (dated by TCRdb to the late 2010s). The library was generated by multiplex PCR. The instrument given in TCRdb is Illumina HiSeq 2000. TCR beta CDR3 regions were amplified from RNA transcripts. The TCR CDR3 was subjected to a first round of RT-PCR using the HTBI primer set and the Qiagen OneStep RT-PCR kit. The raw public data were reprocessed by TCRdb itself: fastp quality trimming at Q25, MiXCR clonotype calling, in-frame beta chains only. Identical CDR3 protein sequences are pooled into one entry, listed with their most common genes and DNA. The sample contains about 210,000 distinct CDR3 sequences, roughly a sixth of them found a single time. The ten largest clones represent roughly 50% of the sample. The sequencing sample was made of blood. The receptor source for this set is a man in his fifties or sixties with Graves' hyperthyroidism.

In regard to this clonotype: A clone one base away is much larger, so this may be a read error. The rearrangement joins TRBV3-1 to TRBJ2-5, with unresolved D. V was cut by 4 bases and J by 4 bases, with 7 bases left in between. The length of the CDR3 is 12 residues. Per germline, CDR1 LGHDT and CDR2 YNNKEL (reference sequence). CDR3 DNA sequence: TGTGCCAGCAGCCCTAAGGGAGAGACCCAGTACTTC. Amino acid sequence: CASSPKGETQYF.

CDR3 loop: CSARGARGSGANVLTF. The CDR3 coding sequence is TGCAGTGCTAGGGGCGCAAGGGGCTCTGGGGCCAACGTCCTGACTTTC. The chain uses TRBV20-1 and TRBJ2-6; tentative D call: TRBD1 (5 bases). The V end lost 3 bases, the J end lost 0 bases, and 12 bases lay between the germline ends. This CDR3 region has 16 residues. CDR1 and CDR2 (germline): DFQATT, SNEGSKA (reference sequence).

The V and J genes are TRBV20-1 and TRBJ2-7, with D possibly being TRBD2 (5 bases). V dropped 5 bases and J dropped 2 bases, with 16 bases sitting between them. The germline CDR1 and CDR2 sequences are DFQATT and SNEGSKA (reference sequence). This CDR3 comprises 14 residues. The CDR3 here is CSASREAGAYEQYF. CDR3 in DNA: TGCAGTGCTTCCCGGGAAGCCGGGGCCTACGAGCAGTACTTC.

There are a few counts of this clonotype. This chain links TRBV6-1 with TRBJ2-6, with TRBD2 matching 13 bases. CDR3 length: 20 residues. Germline assignment: CDR1 MNHNS and CDR2 SASEGT. V gave up 6 bases and J gave up 2 bases; unmatched junction bases: 13. Here the CDR3 DNA reads TGTGCCAGCAGCAAACCCGACACAGGACTAGCGGGAGCTGGGGCCAACGTCCTGACTTTC. This sequence encodes CASSKPDTGLAGAGANVLTF.

The CDR3 DNA follows: TGTGCCATCAGCCCCACCGCTGGGCAGGGATTACCCTACGAGCAGTACTTC. Amino acid sequence: CAISPTAGQGLPYEQYF. The V gene is TRBV10-3, the J gene TRBJ2-7; a possible D gene is TRBD1 (5 bases). The CDR3 runs to 17 residues. Germline CDR1 ENHRY, CDR2 SYGVKD. Trimming left V 6 bases short and J 2 bases short, with 23 bases between.

The chain is built from TRBV20-1 and TRBJ1-5; D is possibly TRBD1 (5 bases). The CDR3 contains 15 residues. Germline CDR1 is DFQATT and CDR2 is SNEGSKA (reference sequence). The V and J ends lost 3 bases and 6 bases respectively, with 18 bases between them. The CDR3 sequence is CSASGGSAVSQPQHF. CDR3 bases: TGCAGTGCTAGTGGGGGGTCGGCGGTATCTCAGCCCCAGCATTTT.

V and J are TRBV5-1 and TRBJ2-1, with 9 bases identical to TRBD1. V lost 4 bases and J lost 6; bases outside the gene matches: 8. Germline V lookup: CDR1 SGHRS, CDR2 YFSETQ. The CDR3 contains 15 residues. CDR3 in DNA: TGCGCCAGCAGCGTGAATCCGGGACAGGGCAATGAGCAGTTCTTC. This codes for CASSVNPGQGNEQFF.

This clonotype was seen a handful of times. The chain recombines TRBV7-9 with TRBJ2-1, with TRBD2 matching over 10 bases. CDR3 length: 16 residues. Germline values: CDR1 SEHNR, CDR2 FQNEAQ (reference sequence). The junction had 8 bases not matched to a gene; V was cut back by 6 bases and J by 3 bases. CDR3 protein: CASRASGSLDYNEQFF. The CDR3 DNA sequence: TGTGCCAGCAGGGCTAGCGGGAGTCTTGACTACAATGAGCAGTTCTTC. The entire variable domain, with the rest obtained from reference TRBV7-9 and TRBJ2-1, is as follows: DTGVSQNPRHKITKRGQNVTFRCDPISEHNRLYWYRQTLGQGPEFLTYFQNEAQLEKSRLLSDRFSAERPKGSFSTLEIQRTEQGDSAMYLCASRASGSLDYNEQFFGPGTRLTVL.

At least ten counts were recorded for this clonotype. The chain recombines TRBV10-3 with TRBJ1-2; perhaps TRBD1 as D (5 bases). Deletions cut 1 base from V and 6 bases from J, with 12 bases between. The CDR3 is 14 residues long. Germline values: CDR1 ENHRY, CDR2 SYGVKD. CDR3 sequence reads: CAISEYQGGDGYTF. CDR3 bases: TGTGCCATCAGTGAGTACCAGGGAGGTGATGGCTACACCTTC.

The chain carries TRBV7-6 and TRBJ2-3, with a possible D match to TRBD2 (5 bases). This CDR3 region has 15 residues. V lost 1 base and J 9 bases, leaving 17 bases between the germline ends. Germline assignment: CDR1 SGHVS and CDR2 FNYEAQ. The CDR3 loop reads CASSLGGLRGMTQYF. The CDR3 DNA sequence: TGTGCCAGCAGCTTAGGGGGTCTTCGAGGGATGACGCAGTATTTT.

This clonotype was observed at least ten times. CDR3 nucleotides: TGTGCCAGCTCACCACTAGCGGGAGCCTTCGGGTCGCGCAATGAGCAGTTCTTC. It specifies CASSPLAGAFGSRNEQFF. This chain uses TRBV18 with TRBJ2-1; 9 positions agree with TRBD2. Trimming at V came to 1 base and at J to 6 bases, leaving 13 bases not matched to a gene. Looked up from germline, CDR1 is KGHSH and CDR2 is LQKENI. There are 18 residues in the CDR3.

The sample holds a few counts of this clonotype. The chain couples TRBV9 to TRBJ2-1; 9 bases match TRBD2. Per the germline V gene, CDR1 is SGDLS and CDR2 is YYNGEE. The CDR3 sequence is 15 residues long. The V gene end was trimmed by 0 bases and the J gene end by 8 bases; junction bases not matched to a gene: 6. Here the CDR3 DNA reads TGTGCCAGCAGCGTAGATCCTAGCGGGATTGATGAGCAGTTCTTC. Encoded protein: CASSVDPSGIDEQFF.

V usage is TRBV20-1 and J usage is TRBJ1-6, with D perhaps matching TRBD1 (6 bases). With 6 bases removed from V and 7 bases from J, the gap between germline ends came to 16 bases. Germline V gene data show CDR1 as DFQATT and CDR2 as SNEGSKA (reference sequence). This CDR3 has 14 amino acids. This CDR3 is CSASLEGGNSPLHF. CDR3 DNA: TGCAGTGCCTCCCTTGAGGGGGGAAATTCACCCCTCCACTTT.

This sequence joins TRBV24-1 and TRBJ2-2; the match to TRBD1 covers 8 bases. This CDR3 has 15 residues. Per the germline V gene, CDR1 is KGHDR and CDR2 is SFDVKD. Trimming removed 4 bases from V and 5 bases from J; junction bases left unmatched: 5. CDR3 coding DNA: TGTGCCACCAGTGACCAGACAGGGGAAACCGGGGAGCTGTTTTTT. This sequence encodes CATSDQTGETGELFF.

In regard to this clonotype: A read error is possible here, since a much larger clone lies one base away. No conserved phenylalanine or tryptophan is present at the end of the CDR3, so a read error is the likely explanation. This chain links TRBV4-2 with TRBJ1-5; D gene unclear. The CDR3 is 15 amino acids. The germline V gene encodes CDR1 LGHNA and CDR2 YNFKEQ. Trimming removed 0 bases from V and 6 bases from J, with 12 bases in between. CDR3 region: CASSQDPGGGQPQHL. CDR3 DNA sequence: TGTGCCAGCAGCCAAGACCCGGGAGGAGGTCAGCCCCAGCATCTT.